The clone carrying this TCR beta chain came up many times. Time point specified: persistent/refractory GD, antithyroid drugs over 5 years with positive TRAb. Researchers made the TCR library from RNA that was extracted from PBMCs. With 0 bases removed from V and 2 bases from J, the gap between germline ends came to 14 bases. Germline-derived CDR1 and CDR2 are MNHEY and SVGEGT. This CDR3 is 16 amino acids long. The record originates from a study of regulatory T cells in long-lasting Graves disease. Building the TCR beta libraries relied on iRepertoire HTBI primers, and CDR3 regions underwent Arm-PCR. MiXCR, run by TCRdb on the multiplex PCR reads, gives a single entry per CDR3 protein. The sample has 400,000 to 500,000 distinct CDR3 sequences; around 21% are singletons.

This chain connects TRBV6-2 or TRBV6-3 to TRBJ2-7, with D possibly matching TRBD2 (6 bases). The specimen was peripheral blood mononuclear cells (PBMCs), collected when the disease was refractory, from a patient treated with antithyroid drugs. This TCR derives from a female donor with Graves disease. CDR3 DNA: TGTGCCAGCAGTTACTCAACAAGGGACTCAACCTACGAGCAGTACTTC. It codes for CASSYSTRDSTYEQYF.